This is a list of T cell receptor beta chains from one sample in a study of T cell repertoires in cytomegalovirus infection. TCRdb re-analysed the reads in MiXCR, keeping a single row per CDR3 protein. The sample contains roughly 630,000 distinct CDR3 sequences, 24% of which appear only once. The specimen was CD8+ T cells from PBMCs. The receptors were gathered from a human donor in good health (CMV status not recorded). Some clones in this sample may be carry-over from other donors' samples. The CDR3 runs from the conserved cysteine through the conserved F or W.

len,j_gene,v_gene,CDR3aa
17,TRBJ2-2,TRBV2,CASSEPLQEKRSGELFF
15,TRBJ2-5,TRBV6-5,CASTPLAGTQETQYF
15,TRBJ1-1,TRBV5-1,CASSGPTGLNTEAFF
17,TRBJ1-6,TRBV13,CASTSGGRNLYNSPLHF
17,TRBJ1-5,TRBV28,CASSLFLGGASNQPQHF
12,TRBJ1-2,TRBV7-9,CASRAGNYGYTF
16,TRBJ2-1,TRBV7-9,CASSLVQGSAYNEQFF
17,TRBJ1-1,TRBV6-6,CASSPTRTGVMNTEAFF
16,TRBJ1-5,TRBV27,CASMPTGGVFGQPQHF
19,TRBJ2-1,TRBV9,CASSVGGSGGGSSYNEQFF
18,TRBJ2-7,TRBV6-2/TRBV6-3,CASSYSRDRAYRSYEQYF
15,TRBJ2-4,TRBV7-2,CASSRDSTAKNIQYF
14,TRBJ2-1,TRBV12-5,CASGQGPYYNEQFF
13,TRBJ2-1,TRBV27,CAGSPITYNEQFF
13,TRBJ2-1,TRBV11-2,CASSRQRSAEQFF
16,TRBJ2-1,TRBV7-9,CASSSPGTGTSNEQFF
13,TRBJ1-2,TRBV6-5,CASSYETTMGYTF
13,TRBJ2-5,TRBV28,CASSTGFVETQYF
14,TRBJ2-1,TRBV25-1,CTIQAGMPYNEQFF
12,TRBJ2-2,TRBV29-1,CSALQGAGELFF
14,TRBJ2-5,TRBV10-3,CAISEGERGETQYF
11,TRBJ2-7,TRBV2,CASAATYEQYF
14,TRBJ1-2,TRBV20-1,CSARPDSTNYGYTF
18,TRBJ1-5,TRBV7-6,CASSLRWGGTGSNQPQHF
18,TRBJ2-2,TRBV7-6,CASSPWSSGVSGTGELFF
15,TRBJ1-1,TRBV7-6,CASSARGGINTEAFF
15,TRBJ2-2,TRBV28,CATSSGTSNTGELFF
13,TRBJ1-2,TRBV5-4,CASSRPAGRNYTF
15,TRBJ1-1,TRBV5-6,CASSPMSGINTEAFF
14,TRBJ2-2,TRBV19,CAISRGLNTGELFF
16,TRBJ2-3,TRBV7-8,CASSARASFGTDTQYF
13,TRBJ1-1,TRBV20-1,CSAEDRPNAEAFF
13,TRBJ1-5,TRBV25-1,CASGEQGNQPQHF
17,TRBJ2-1,TRBV7-3,CASSLLRFGTGGGEQFF
13,TRBJ1-1,TRBV4-3,CASSPTVNTEALF